The 27 T cell receptor beta chains given below trace back to one sample, sequenced in a study of patients and donors after allogeneic stem cell transplantation. Via MiXCR, TCRdb re-called the RT-PCR reads, giving one row per CDR3 protein. The table records about 57,000 distinct CDR3 sequences, less than 15% of them present only once. Sequencing input: blood, either unsorted or a sorted T cell fraction (not recorded which). These receptors were obtained from a human donor who was either an allogeneic HSCT recipient or a stem cell or donor lymphocyte infusion donor (not recorded which). It is not recorded whose cells these are; they may come from a transplant donor.

CDR3 coding DNA: TGCGCCAGCAGCCCGACTAGCGGGTTCTACAATGAGCAGTTCTTC. This sequence encodes CASSPTSGFYNEQFF. The J gene is TRBJ2-1, the V gene TRBV5-1, with TRBD2 identical over 10 bases. This CDR3 is built from 15 residues. The junction had 4 bases not matched to a gene; V was cut back by 4 bases and J by 3 bases. Looked up from germline, CDR1 is SGHRS and CDR2 is YFSETQ.

The rearrangement links TRBV12-3 or TRBV12-4 to TRBJ1-5; D call uncertain. This CDR3 has 13 amino acids. Between the trimmed V and J ends, which lost 3 bases and 4 bases, there was a span of 7 bases. The CDR3 sequence: CASSLGRNQPQHF. For the CDR3, the DNA is TGTGCCAGCAGTTTGGGCAGAAATCAGCCCCAGCATTTT.

This clonotype was counted a few times. The chain has TRBV7-8 and TRBJ2-3, with unresolved D. The CDR3 totals 15 residues. V was shortened by 2 bases and J by 0 bases, with 9 bases between the two germline ends. CDR1 is SGHVS, CDR2 FQNEAQ, per germline. Here the CDR3 reads CASSLHDRSTDTQYF. CDR3 bases: TGTGCCAGCAGCTTACATGACCGTAGCACAGATACGCAGTATTTT.

This chain uses TRBV12-3 or TRBV12-4 with TRBJ2-1; 10 positions agree with TRBD1. CDR3 length equals 14 residues. V gave up 7 bases and J gave up 7 bases; unmatched junction bases: 7. CDR3 amino acids: CASNDRGRENEQFF. CDR3 DNA sequence: TGTGCCAGCAACGACAGGGGGCGCGAAAATGAGCAGTTCTTC.

The chain couples TRBV20-1 to TRBJ1-4; tentatively, D is TRBD1 (6 bases). The CDR3 covers 19 residues. Between the trimmed V and J ends, which lost 0 bases and 7 bases, there was a span of 27 bases. Per germline, CDR1 DFQATT and CDR2 SNEGSKA (reference sequence). The DNA for the CDR3 is TGCAGTGCTAGAGACCCTTCCCGGGACACTTTAAGGACGGGTGAAAAACTGTTTTTT. Residues: CSARDPSRDTLRTGEKLFF.

The chain recombines TRBV7-9 with TRBJ2-7; D not certain. Germline CDR1 SEHNR, CDR2 FQNEAQ (reference sequence). Trimming pared 5 bases from V and 3 bases from J, leaving 5 bases between. The CDR3 totals 11 residues. CDR3 amino acids: CASSAHYEQYF. The CDR3 DNA reads as TGTGCCAGCAGCGCCCACTACGAGCAGTACTTC.

Many counts were recorded for this clonotype. The chain carries TRBV7-3 and TRBJ1-3; D remains ambiguous. This CDR3 comprises 11 residues. Per the germline V gene, CDR1 is SGHTA and CDR2 is FQGTGA. Trimming shortened V by 9 bases and J by 4 bases, and 7 bases separated the two germline ends. The CDR3 sequence: CASSGGNTIYF. The CDR3 DNA is TGTGCCAGTTCGGGCGGAAACACCATATATTTT.

Many counts were recorded for this clonotype. The CDR3 sequence is CASSLTYRGYNDEQFF. In DNA form, the CDR3 reads TGCGCCAGCAGCCTCACCTACAGGGGGTATAACGATGAGCAGTTCTTC. This rearrangement joins TRBV4-1 to TRBJ2-1; 8 positions match TRBD1. The CDR3 loop spans 16 amino acids. The trim removed 4 bases at V and 8 bases at J, leaving 13 bases unmatched. Per the germline V gene, CDR1 is MGHRA and CDR2 is YSYEKL.

Only a few counts were recorded for this clonotype. This chain joins TRBV29-1 and TRBJ2-1, with D maybe TRBD2 (5 bases). The CDR3 is 15 residues long. The ends were cut back, 1 base at V and 0 bases at J, with 10 bases in the middle. In germline, CDR1 is SQVTM, CDR2 ANQGSEA. CDR3 residues: CSVEVILGSYNEQFF. The CDR3 region has the DNA TGCAGCGTTGAAGTTATACTAGGCTCCTACAATGAGCAGTTCTTC.

This clonotype was seen ten or more times. The CDR3 nucleotides are TGCGCCAGCAGCCCCCCACAGGGTGAAGCTTTCTTT. It specifies CASSPPQGEAFF. The V and J genes are TRBV4-1 and TRBJ1-1; tentative D call: TRBD1 (6 bases). The V end lost 4 bases, the J end lost 7 bases, and 10 bases lay between the germline ends. The germline V gene encodes CDR1 MGHRA and CDR2 YSYEKL. The CDR3 has 12 residues.

The rearrangement joins TRBV11-3 to TRBJ1-1; unclear D gene. The CDR3 is 13 amino acids. Germline V gene sequence: CDR1 SGHNT, CDR2 YENEEA. V shed 8 bases and J shed 2 bases, with 12 bases lying between them. CDR3 sequence: CASGQEGNTEAFF. The CDR3 coding sequence is TGTGCCAGCGGCCAAGAGGGAAACACTGAAGCTTTCTTT.

Judged by abundance, this clonotype is medium-sized (0.01 to 0.1%). J is TRBJ2-1 and V is TRBV2; TRBD2 agrees at 12 bases. Germline V gene data show CDR1 as SNHLY and CDR2 as FYNNEI. CDR3 length: 13 amino acids. V was clipped by 8 bases and J by 8 bases; unmatched bases: 4. As DNA, the CDR3 is TGTGCCAGCCTCCTAGCGGGAGGGTATGAGCAGTTCTTC. It yields the protein CASLLAGGYEQFF.

V is TRBV29-1 and J is TRBJ2-7, with D perhaps given as TRBD1 or TRBD2 (5 bases each). Germline-derived CDR1 and CDR2 are SQVTM and ANQGSEA. V lost 3 bases to trimming and J lost 2 bases, with 8 bases between them. This CDR3 comprises 12 residues. This CDR3 is CSVERGPYEQYF. The CDR3 nucleotides read TGCAGCGTTGAGAGGGGTCCCTACGAGCAGTACTTC.

In this sample, this clonotype turned up a few times. V gene TRBV12-3 or TRBV12-4 combines with J gene TRBJ1-2, with D possibly being TRBD1 (5 bases). This CDR3 contains 15 residues. V lost 2 bases to trimming and J lost 8 bases, with 18 bases between them. CDR3 loop: CASSLTGTGRTGYTF. The CDR3 bases are TGTGCCAGCAGTTTAACCGGGACCGGACGGACCGGCTACACCTTC.

The J gene is TRBJ2-7, the V gene TRBV7-6; TRBD2 is a possible D gene (6 bases). Deletions cut 4 bases from V and 0 bases from J, with 10 bases between. The germline CDR1 and CDR2 sequences are SGHVS and FNYEAQ. This CDR3 has 14 amino acids. The CDR3, as DNA: TGTGCCAGCAGCTGGGATAGCGGCTCCTACGAGCAGTACTTC. It encodes CASSWDSGSYEQYF.

This clonotype showed up many times. The chain is built from TRBV20-1 and TRBJ2-7; D assignment may be TRBD1 or TRBD2 (5 bases each). The ends were cut back, 2 bases at V and 2 bases at J, with 16 bases in the middle. Germline-derived CDR1 and CDR2 are DFQATT and SNEGSKA (reference sequence). The CDR3 totals 15 residues. The CDR3 nucleotides read TGCAGTGCTAGAACTCCGGGACCATGGCCCTACGAGCAGTACTTC. Encoded protein: CSARTPGPWPYEQYF.

This clonotype was detected a few times. V is TRBV5-1 and J is TRBJ2-7, with D possibly being TRBD1 (6 bases). CDR1 SGHRS and CDR2 YFSETQ come from the germline V gene. Trimming stripped 3 bases from V and 3 bases from J, with 10 bases between. The CDR3 runs 13 residues. The CDR3 region is CASSSDRFYEQYF. The DNA of the CDR3 is TGCGCCAGCAGCTCCGACAGGTTCTACGAGCAGTACTTC. The whole variable domain, remainder taken from reference TRBV5-1 and TRBJ2-7, is KAGVTQTPRYLIKTRGQQVTLSCSPISGHRSVSWYQQTPGQGLQFLFEYFSETQRNKGNFPGRFSGRQFSNSRSEMNVSTLELGDSALYLCASSSDRFYEQYFGPGTRLTVT.

This clonotype showed up just a few times. The V and J genes are TRBV29-1 and TRBJ2-3; D unresolved. The CDR3 totals 16 residues. Trimming stripped 1 base from V and 2 bases from J, with 16 bases between. Germline CDR1 SQVTM, CDR2 ANQGSEA. CDR3 amino acids: CSVEGIRSPPTDTQYF. In nucleotides, the CDR3 is TGCAGCGTTGAAGGAATTCGAAGCCCCCCCACAGATACGCAGTATTTT.

J is TRBJ2-1 and V is TRBV24-1; weak D call: TRBD1 (6 bases). This CDR3 has 12 residues. Germline values: CDR1 KGHDR, CDR2 SFDVKD. V lost 9 bases and J 6 bases, leaving 11 bases between the germline ends. The CDR3 sequence: CATQDSGNEQFF. The CDR3 region has the DNA TGTGCCACCCAGGACAGTGGCAATGAGCAGTTCTTC.

The chain joins TRBV27 to TRBJ2-7; 9 bases map to TRBD2. This CDR3 spans 15 amino acids. Germline V lookup: CDR1 MNHEY, CDR2 SMNVEV (reference sequence). V shed 2 bases, J shed 3 bases, and the junction held 5 bases outside the gene matches. Here the CDR3 DNA reads TGTGCCAGCAGTTTAGGGCTAGCGGGATTCTACGAGCAGTACTTC. It codes for CASSLGLAGFYEQYF.

This chain joins TRBV5-1 and TRBJ2-3; D remains unclear. CDR1 is SGHRS, CDR2 YFSETQ, per germline. V gave up 0 bases and J gave up 4 bases, with 9 bases separating them. The CDR3 is made up of 14 amino acids. CDR3 in amino acids: CASSLEGSADTQYF. The CDR3 nucleotides read TGCGCCAGCAGCTTGGAGGGTTCCGCAGATACGCAGTATTTT.

J is TRBJ2-1 and V is TRBV13; no firm D call. CDR3 length: 13 residues. Looked up from germline, CDR1 is PRHDT and CDR2 is FYEKMQ (reference sequence). V lost 8 bases to trimming and J lost 2 bases, with 10 bases between them. CDR3 sequence: CASSLPAYNEQFF. CDR3 DNA sequence: TGTGCCAGCTCCCTCCCCGCCTACAATGAGCAGTTCTTC.

The chain links TRBV3-1 to TRBJ2-3; D may correspond to TRBD1 or TRBD2 (5 bases each). Trimming removed 2 bases from V and 4 bases from J, with 31 bases in between. Germline V gene sequence: CDR1 LGHDT, CDR2 YNNKEL (reference sequence). The CDR3 runs 21 residues. The CDR3 loop reads CASSQSYRWDPAPYIPDTQYF. The DNA for the CDR3 is TGTGCCAGCAGCCAATCCTATAGATGGGACCCGGCCCCCTATATACCAGATACGCAGTATTTT.

This clonotype occurred a few times. The rearrangement uses TRBV11-2 and TRBJ2-3, with TRBD2 matching over 8 bases. Looked up from germline, CDR1 is SGHAT and CDR2 is FQNNGV. This CDR3 spans 20 amino acids. The V gene end was trimmed by 7 bases and the J gene end by 5 bases; junction bases not matched to a gene: 26. The CDR3 is CASTSPVLLFSGKEIDTQYF. CDR3 DNA: TGTGCCAGCACCTCTCCCGTGTTACTTTTTAGCGGGAAAGAGATAGATACGCAGTATTTT.

This clonotype was counted ten times or more. The CDR3 protein is CASSGTGRNQPQHF. For the CDR3, the DNA is TGTGCCAGCAGCGGGACAGGGCGCAATCAGCCCCAGCATTTT. The rearrangement links TRBV12-3 or TRBV12-4 to TRBJ1-5; 9 bases fit TRBD1. With V trimmed by 6 bases and J by 2 bases, 2 bases remained unmatched. The CDR3 sequence is 14 residues long.

This clonotype occurred a few times. The V gene is TRBV12-3 or TRBV12-4, the J gene TRBJ2-5; TRBD2 agrees at 8 bases. Germline trimming cut 1 base from V and 4 bases from J; bases unmatched to any gene: 5. The CDR3 totals 15 residues. In DNA form, the CDR3 reads TGTGCCAGCAGTTTAGGCGGGAGGTATAGAGAGACCCAGTACTTC. It is translated as CASSLGGRYRETQYF.

The J gene is TRBJ2-7, the V gene TRBV20-1; D possibly uses TRBD1 or TRBD2 (5 bases each). Per germline, CDR1 DFQATT and CDR2 SNEGSKA (reference sequence). Trimming pared 2 bases from V and 4 bases from J, leaving 12 bases between. The CDR3 totals 13 residues. CDR3 sequence: CSARPRGDYEQYF. The CDR3, as DNA: TGCAGTGCTAGACCGAGAGGGGATTACGAGCAGTACTTC.